What follows are 20 T cell receptor beta chains derived from one specimen sequenced in a study of cytomegalovirus exposure and HLA in healthy donors (dated by TCRdb to 2015 to 2018). Library generation was performed with the immunoSEQ multiplex PCR assay. Held by TCRdb, this immuneACCESS table contains in-frame sequences only and omits some clones. Under half of the omission traces to an unresolved V gene where checked; the cause of the rest is unknown. Recorded for this sample are more than 95,000 clones; over 90% of them occurred a single time. Approximately 1.2% of the sample is in the top ten clones. Sample: PBMCs. Receptors originate from a woman between 18 and 29 years old in good health and CMV-seronegative.

The chain employs TRBV9 and TRBJ2-7; 14 bases match TRBD2. This CDR3 has 17 amino acids. Germline-derived CDR1 and CDR2 are SGDLS and YYNGEE. The V gene end was trimmed by 4 bases and the J gene end by 3 bases; junction bases not matched to a gene: 9. This chain's CDR3 is CASSSGLAGETDYEQYF. CDR3 sequence (DNA): TGTGCCAGCAGCTCGGGACTAGCGGGAGAGACAGACTACGAGCAGTACTTC. The whole variable domain, filled in from reference TRBV9 and TRBJ2-7, reads DSGVTQTPKHLITATGQRVTLRCSPRSGDLSVYWYQQSLDQGLQFLIQYYNGEERAKGNILERFSAQQFPDLHSELNLSSLELGDSALYFCASSSGLAGETDYEQYFGPGTRLTVT.

This clone has just one count. The chain combines TRBV11-2 with TRBJ2-7, with a tentative D call TRBD1 (6 bases). The ends were cut back, 5 bases at V and 0 bases at J, with 17 bases in the middle. The germline CDR1 and CDR2 sequences are SGHAT and FQNNGV. The CDR3 covers 16 residues. The CDR3: CASSPQFGQSSYEQYF. Written as DNA, the CDR3 is TGTGCCAGCAGCCCCCAATTTGGACAGAGCTCCTACGAGCAGTACTTC.

This chain uses TRBV2 with TRBJ1-4, with D perhaps TRBD1 (6 bases). The length of the CDR3 is 12 residues. Germline V gives CDR1 SNHLY, CDR2 FYNNEI. Trimming took 8 bases from V and 4 from J, leaving 8 bases between them. The CDR3 DNA follows: TGTGCCAGCGGGGGCTTTAATGAAAAACTGTTTTTT. Its protein product is CASGGFNEKLFF.

The genes are TRBV5-4 and TRBJ2-3; D gene unclear. The CDR3 runs to 12 residues. V was clipped by 2 bases and J by 3 bases, with 4 bases between them. Germline-derived CDR1 and CDR2 are SGHNT and YYREEE (reference sequence). The CDR3 DNA reads TGTGCCAGCAGCTTCGGGACAGATACGCAGTATTTT. It is translated as CASSFGTDTQYF.

The genes are TRBV2 and TRBJ1-4; a weak D match, TRBD1 (5 bases). Trimming left V 8 bases short and J 6 bases short, with 16 bases between. This CDR3 contains 14 residues. Looked up from germline, CDR1 is SNHLY and CDR2 is FYNNEI. For the CDR3, the DNA is TGTGCCAGCTTAGGACACCTTGGGGATGAAAAACTGTTTTTT. Translated, it gives CASLGHLGDEKLFF.

V is TRBV27 and J is TRBJ2-7, with 10 nucleotides matching TRBD2. With 4 bases clipped from V and 3 bases from J, the junction kept 9 bases outside the gene matches. CDR3 length: 16 amino acids. The germline CDR1 and CDR2 sequences are MNHEY and SMNVEV (reference sequence). In nucleotides, the CDR3 is TGTGCCAGCAGTTCCGGACTAGCGGCAGACATCTACGAGCAGTACTTC. Residues: CASSSGLAADIYEQYF.

The genes are TRBV4-1 and TRBJ2-2; weak D call: TRBD2 (7 bases). Germline lookup yields CDR1 MGHRA and CDR2 YSYEKL. V was shortened by 0 bases and J by 4 bases, with 18 bases between the two germline ends. The CDR3 loop spans 18 amino acids. The CDR3 DNA reads as TGCGCCAGCAGCCAAGACGGGGGGCTAGCTTTTGGCACCGGGGAGCTGTTTTTT. It encodes CASSQDGGLAFGTGELFF.

V and J are TRBV7-9 and TRBJ2-7; 8 bases line up with TRBD1. Trimming at V came to 5 bases and at J to 5 bases, leaving 8 bases not matched to a gene. The germline gives CDR1 SEHNR, CDR2 FQNEAQ (reference sequence). CDR3 length: 14 residues. The CDR3 nucleotides are TGTGCCAGCAGCCCTGGACAGGGATTGAACGAGCAGTACTTC. Protein sequence: CASSPGQGLNEQYF.

The chain combines TRBV25-1 with TRBJ2-7, with D perhaps TRBD1 (5 bases). The V gene's germline CDR1 is MGHDK and CDR2 SYGVNS. The CDR3 contains 14 residues. The V end was cut by 2 bases, the J end by 2 bases, with 10 bases between. CDR3 nucleotide sequence: TGTGCCAGCAGTGAAGCGGTGGACACCTACGAGCAGTACTTC. Protein: CASSEAVDTYEQYF.

This chain joins TRBV2 and TRBJ2-7; a weak D match, TRBD1 (5 bases). Trimming removed 6 bases at V and 0 bases at J, with 15 bases between. The CDR3 covers 15 residues. CDR1 SNHLY and CDR2 FYNNEI come from the germline V gene. The CDR3 loop reads CASSFADTSSYEQYF. CDR3 in DNA: TGTGCCAGCAGCTTCGCGGACACGAGCTCCTACGAGCAGTACTTC.

The V call is TRBV19, the J call TRBJ1-5, with D possibly TRBD1 on 5 matching bases. The CDR3 runs 15 residues. V was clipped by 1 base and J by 6 bases, with 13 bases between them. Germline V gene data show CDR1 as LNHDA and CDR2 as SQIVND (reference sequence). Here the CDR3 reads CASSIVAGRGQPQHF. CDR3 bases: TGTGCCAGTAGTATAGTGGCGGGGCGCGGTCAGCCCCAGCATTTT.

This chain joins TRBV23-1 and TRBJ1-5; possibly TRBD1 for D (5 bases). TRBV23-1 is an ORF; its function is uncertain. V was trimmed by 0 bases and J by 9 bases, leaving 18 bases between them. The CDR3 sequence is 16 residues long. The CDR3 sequence: CASSQSNRPGEGPQHF. CDR3 bases: TGCGCCAGCAGTCAATCTAACAGGCCGGGGGAGGGGCCCCAGCATTTT.

The chain recombines TRBV9 with TRBJ2-3; weak D call: TRBD2 (7 bases). V was cut by 3 bases and J by 3 bases, with 17 bases left in between. CDR1 and CDR2 from the germline V gene are SGDLS and YYNGEE. This CDR3 region has 16 residues. The CDR3 nucleotides are TGTGCCAGCAGCGGGCGTCGGGGGGCCGATACAGATACGCAGTATTTT. Translating it yields CASSGRRGADTDTQYF.

In nucleotides, the CDR3 is TGTGCCTGGAACAGGGACTCTGGAAACACCATATATTTT. Its translation: CAWNRDSGNTIYF. V gene TRBV30 combines with J gene TRBJ1-3; D is possibly TRBD1 (6 bases). The CDR3 is made up of 13 amino acids. The V end lost 4 bases, the J end lost 0 bases, and 7 bases lay between the germline ends. Germline CDR1 and CDR2: GTSNPN and SVGIG (reference sequence).

This chain links TRBV10-2 with TRBJ2-7; D remains ambiguous. The CDR3 is 15 residues long. Per the germline V gene, CDR1 is WSHSY and CDR2 is SAAADI. V lost 0 bases and J 3 bases, leaving 12 bases between the germline ends. The CDR3 DNA is TGCGCCAGCAGTGAGTCACCCAACATATACTACGAGCAGTACTTC. This sequence encodes CASSESPNIYYEQYF.

The genes are TRBV5-1 and TRBJ2-3; possible D gene TRBD2, 6 bases. Germline V gene sequence: CDR1 SGHRS, CDR2 YFSETQ. V was cut by 8 bases and J by 0 bases, with 13 bases left in between. The CDR3 spans 14 residues. DNA of the CDR3: TGCGCCAGTTACACCGGGACTAGCACAGATACGCAGTATTTT. Protein: CASYTGTSTDTQYF.

This clone was observed a single time. The chain uses TRBV28 and TRBJ2-7, with no clear D. The CDR3 extends over 15 amino acids. V lost 5 bases, J lost 0 bases, and 14 bases lay in between. In germline, CDR1 is MDHEN, CDR2 SYDVKM. The CDR3 DNA reads as TGTGCCAGCAGTATGACAACGCTCGACTCCTACGAGCAGTACTTC. Protein sequence: CASSMTTLDSYEQYF.

The gene calls are TRBV11-2 and TRBJ2-3; D may be TRBD2 (6 bases). This CDR3 spans 15 amino acids. V was trimmed by 7 bases and J by 8 bases, leaving 22 bases between them. Germline V gene lookup returns CDR1 SGHAT and CDR2 FQNNGV. In DNA, the CDR3 is TGTGCCAGCACCGAGAGGGATGTGCGGGGAGGTACGCAGTATTTT. Its translation is CASTERDVRGGTQYF.

The chain recombines TRBV9 with TRBJ1-4; maybe TRBD1 (5 bases). The CDR3 has 17 amino acids. The V gene's germline CDR1 is SGDLS and CDR2 YYNGEE. V was pared by 0 bases and J by 5 bases, with 17 bases between. Here the CDR3 reads CASSVAGVGQINEKLFF. CDR3 DNA sequence: TGTGCCAGCAGCGTAGCCGGAGTGGGGCAGATAAATGAAAAACTGTTTTTT.

This CDR3 is CASLPLRTSGNQETQYF. CDR3 bases: TGCGCCAGCCTACCCCTTAGGACTAGCGGGAACCAAGAGACCCAGTACTTC. The rearrangement links TRBV10-2 to TRBJ2-5; 12 nucleotides match TRBD2. V lost 8 bases and J lost 0; bases outside the gene matches: 10. CDR3 length equals 17 residues. CDR1 and CDR2 (germline): WSHSY, SAAADI.